This TCR beta chain was identified during a study of control samples from healthy donors and cancer patients. TCRdb's copy holds only in-frame clones and misses some; the assay was immunoSEQ multiplex PCR. The sample contains approximately 170,000 clones, roughly 89% of which appear only once. The CDR3 length is 13 residues. Germline V gene data show CDR1 as MDHEN and CDR2 as SYDVKM. V lost 8 bases, J lost 1 base, and 6 bases lay in between. The receptor's source is a woman aged 25 to 39 in good health. The sample was blood. The chain uses TRBV28 and TRBJ1-6; D is ambiguous. CDR3 nucleotide sequence: TGTGCCAGCGGTCTATCCTATAATTCACCCCTCCACTTT. This translates into CASGLSYNSPLHF.